The 11 T cell receptor beta chains below come from one sample, sequenced in a study of blood T cells in healthy people across ages. A second PCR of about 7 to 11 cycles used a sample-barcoded 5' primer and a J-beta primer mix. TCRdb re-analysed the 5' RACE reads in MiXCR, keeping a single row per CDR3 protein. The table has about a million distinct CDR3 sequences, 35% to 40% seen once. Sequencing was performed on blood. These receptors all stem from a man between 18 and 35 years old in good health.

This clonotype has just a few counts. V gene TRBV29-1 combines with J gene TRBJ1-1; a weak D match, TRBD1 (5 bases). CDR3 length equals 12 residues. Germline V lookup: CDR1 SQVTM, CDR2 ANQGSEA. The V end was cut by 6 bases, the J end by 9 bases, with 17 bases between. DNA of the CDR3: TGCAGCGTCGGCCCAGGCCCAGGGAAAGCTTTCTTT. It codes for CSVGPGPGKAFF.

This clonotype was seen a handful of times. This sequence joins TRBV24-1 and TRBJ2-1; 7 positions agree with TRBD1. Trimming cost V 9 bases and J 9 bases; bases outside gene matches: 7. Per germline, CDR1 KGHDR and CDR2 SFDVKD. The CDR3 has 12 residues. CDR3 in amino acids: CATAGGRGEQFF. Written as DNA, the CDR3 is TGTGCCACCGCAGGGGGTCGAGGTGAGCAGTTCTTC.

This chain uses TRBV30 with TRBJ1-2; tentatively, D is TRBD1 (5 bases). Trimming removed 2 bases from V and 6 bases from J, with 10 bases in between. The germline gives CDR1 GTSNPN, CDR2 SVGIG (reference sequence). There are 12 residues in the CDR3. CDR3 loop: CAWSLWGNGYTF. CDR3 bases: TGTGCCTGGAGTCTTTGGGGGAATGGCTACACCTTC. The complete variable domain, with remaining parts taken from reference TRBV30 and TRBJ1-2, reads SQTIHQWPATLVQPVGSPLSLECTVEGTSNPNLYWYRQAAGRGLQLLFYSVGIGQISSEVPQNLSASRPQDRQFILSSKKLLLSDSGFYLCAWSLWGNGYTFGSGTRLTVV.

This clonotype showed up many times. This chain connects TRBV4-1 to TRBJ1-2, with D uncertain. The CDR3 covers 12 residues. Trimming took 0 bases from V and 8 from J, leaving 7 bases between them. Germline V gene lookup returns CDR1 MGHRA and CDR2 YSYEKL. The CDR3 is CASSQDALGYTF. The CDR3, as DNA: TGCGCCAGCAGCCAAGATGCTTTGGGCTACACCTTC.

CDR3 sequence (DNA): TGTGCCAGCAGCTTAACGTTTTATCCGAACACCGGGGAGCTGTTTTTT. It translates to CASSLTFYPNTGELFF. V is TRBV7-3 and J is TRBJ2-2, with no clear D. V lost 0 bases, J lost 0 bases, and 8 bases lay in between. The germline gives CDR1 SGHTA, CDR2 FQGTGA. The CDR3 is 16 residues long.

The rearrangement links TRBV18 to TRBJ1-4; no clear D. The CDR3 consists of 15 residues. Trimming cost V 3 bases and J 2 bases, with 10 bases left between them. Per germline, CDR1 KGHSH and CDR2 LQKENI. This chain's CDR3 is CASSPKRATNEKLFF. The CDR3, as DNA: TGTGCCAGCTCACCGAAGCGGGCGACTAATGAAAAACTGTTTTTT.

This rearrangement joins TRBV2 to TRBJ2-3, with TRBD2 identical over 8 bases. The germline CDR1 and CDR2 sequences are SNHLY and FYNNEI. The V and J ends lost 0 bases and 1 base, in that order; junction bases with no gene match: 3. CDR3 length equals 16 residues. The CDR3 nucleotides are TGTGCCAGCAGTGAAGCGCTGCGGGGGGGCACAGATACGCAGTATTTT. Translated: CASSEALRGGTDTQYF.

This clonotype was seen only a few times. The chain has TRBV20-1 and TRBJ1-1; a possible D gene is TRBD1 (6 bases). This CDR3 is built from 13 residues. Germline V gene lookup returns CDR1 DFQATT and CDR2 SNEGSKA (reference sequence). V gave up 5 bases and J gave up 2 bases, with 12 bases separating them. Here the CDR3 reads CSASRDTNTEAFF. CDR3 DNA sequence: TGCAGTGCTTCCCGGGACACAAACACTGAAGCTTTCTTT.

This clonotype has more than one count but fewer than ten. The chain combines TRBV19 with TRBJ1-5; D uncertain. Germline lookup yields CDR1 LNHDA and CDR2 SQIVND (reference sequence). The CDR3 spans 13 residues. V was trimmed by 6 bases and J by 4 bases, leaving 10 bases between them. The CDR3 DNA sequence: TGTGCCAGTAGCCACCTCGAAAATCAGCCCCAGCATTTT. Amino acid sequence: CASSHLENQPQHF. Based on the CDR3 plus reference TRBV19 and TRBJ1-5, the full variable domain is DGGITQSPKYLFRKEGQNVTLSCEQNLNHDAMYWYRQDPGQGLRLIYYSQIVNDFQKGDIAEGYSVSREKKESFPLTVTSAQKNPTAFYLCASSHLENQPQHFGDGTRLSIL.

This clonotype was counted at least ten times. The rearrangement uses TRBV29-1 and TRBJ1-2; D uncertain. V gave up 1 base and J gave up 4 bases, with 4 bases separating them. This CDR3 has 11 residues. The germline CDR1 and CDR2 sequences are SQVTM and ANQGSEA. The CDR3 spells CSVEGGYGYTF. CDR3 sequence (DNA): TGCAGCGTTGAAGGGGGCTATGGCTACACCTTC.

A few counts support this clonotype. This chain links TRBV21-1 with TRBJ2-1; the table's D call TRBD2 went unverified against the DNA. TRBV21-1 is an annotated pseudogene. This CDR3 comprises 20 residues. In DNA form, the CDR3 reads TGTGCCAGCAGCATCTTACAACCTCCGGGACTGAAAGTCCTTCAGAATGAGCAGTTCTTC. Amino acid sequence: CASSILQPPGLKVLQNEQFF.